The TCR beta chain described here comes from a study of graft-versus-host responses after intestinal transplantation. Study at large: Isolated intestinal, liver-intestinal, or multivisceral transplants were what recipients had.

Losses at the gene ends were 3 bases for V and 5 bases for J; bases not matched to a gene: 3. This CDR3 spans 15 amino acids. Per the germline V gene, CDR1 is SGHRS and CDR2 is YFSETQ. This table comes from immunoSEQ multiplex PCR, and its TCRdb copy is limited to in-frame clones, with some not included. This table holds 100,000 to 140,000 clones, approximately 86% found once. General study results and limits: Some GvH clones appeared in ileal mucosa or blood before recipient bone marrow.

This clone occurred a few times. As yet, its antigen is unknown. Other DNA sequences in the sample encode the same CDR3. The sequencing here drew on unstimulated CD4+ T cells sorted from spleen or lymph node cells, taken before transplant. The sequence derives from a human donor who was the organ donor for an intestinal transplant. V is TRBV5-1 and J is TRBJ2-5, with TRBD2 matching 14 bases. The CDR3 region is CASSSGLAGVETQYF. For the CDR3, the DNA is TGCGCCAGCAGCTCGGGACTAGCGGGAGTGGAGACCCAGTACTTC.